These 23 T cell receptor beta chains came from one sample sequenced in a study of PD-L1 blockade in urothelial cancer. TCRdb's copy holds only in-frame clones and misses some; the assay was immunoSEQ multiplex PCR. This repertoire shows tens of thousands of clones, 70% to 90% found once; its top ten account for roughly 1.9%. The sample in question was PBMCs, obtained around atezolizumab (anti-PD-L1) treatment. These receptors were taken from a man aged 45-65 years with urothelial cancer.

V and J are TRBV7-2 and TRBJ1-2; 9 bases fit TRBD1. Germline V gene sequence: CDR1 SGHTA, CDR2 FQGNSA. Germline trimming cut 1 base from V and 1 base from J; bases unmatched to any gene: 10. The CDR3 consists of 18 residues. The DNA for the CDR3 is TGTGCCAGCAGCTTAGGCTCCGGGACAGGGAGGATTAACTATGGCTACACCTTC. Residues: CASSLGSGTGRINYGYTF.

The chain has TRBV6-1 and TRBJ2-2; 8 bases are shared with TRBD2. This CDR3 has 15 amino acids. CDR1 is MNHNS, CDR2 SASEGT, per germline. With 9 bases clipped from V and 6 bases from J, the junction kept 12 bases outside the gene matches. As DNA, the CDR3 is TGTGCCAGTCGATACGGGAGGGCCTTGGCCGGGGAGCTGTTTTTT. It codes for CASRYGRALAGELFF.

This clone has just a few counts. V usage is TRBV10-3 and J usage is TRBJ2-3; 12 nucleotides agree with TRBD1. The V gene end was trimmed by 1 base and the J gene end by 4 bases; junction bases not matched to a gene: 6. This CDR3 contains 17 residues. CDR1 and CDR2 (germline): ENHRY, SYGVKD. In DNA, the CDR3 is TGTGCCATCAGTGAGTTCGCTGGGACAGGGGGCGCAGATACGCAGTATTTT. It encodes CAISEFAGTGGADTQYF.

The chain recombines TRBV20-1 with TRBJ1-2; D not resolved. Trimming took 5 bases from V and 3 from J, leaving 7 bases between them. Germline V gene data show CDR1 as DFQATT and CDR2 as SNEGSKA (reference sequence). The CDR3 covers 11 residues. CDR3 coding DNA: TGCAGTGCTCAGACTTACTATGGCTACACCTTC. It codes for CSAQTYYGYTF.

CDR3 in amino acids: CASKLAGGPEEQYF. For the CDR3, the DNA is TGTGCCAGCAAGTTAGCGGGAGGGCCAGAAGAGCAGTACTTC. The gene calls are TRBV14 and TRBJ2-7; 11 nucleotides match TRBD2. This CDR3 has 14 residues. Trimming cost V 7 bases and J 7 bases; bases outside gene matches: 9. The V gene's germline CDR1 is SGHDN and CDR2 FVKESK.

V gene TRBV27 combines with J gene TRBJ2-7; no clear D gene. This CDR3 is 13 amino acids long. The germline gives CDR1 MNHEY, CDR2 SMNVEV (reference sequence). V lost 3 bases, J lost 0 bases, and 6 bases lay in between. The CDR3 reads CASSLASSYEQYF. The CDR3 nucleotides read TGTGCCAGCAGTTTGGCTAGCTCCTACGAGCAGTACTTC.

This chain links TRBV2 with TRBJ2-3; no firm D call. The CDR3 extends over 12 amino acids. The germline CDR1 and CDR2 sequences are SNHLY and FYNNEI. V was trimmed by 8 bases and J by 8 bases, leaving 14 bases between them. CDR3 in amino acids: CASLLSSTTQYF. CDR3 in DNA: TGTGCCAGCTTGCTTAGTTCTACTACGCAGTATTTT.

In this sample, this clone turned up a few times. This sequence joins TRBV19 and TRBJ2-7; perhaps TRBD1 as D (5 bases). Trimming shortened V by 0 bases and J by 3 bases, and 12 bases separated the two germline ends. The CDR3 has 15 residues. CDR1 is LNHDA, CDR2 SQIVND, per germline (reference sequence). This chain's CDR3 is CASSIDYKGLYEQYF. In nucleotides, the CDR3 is TGTGCCAGTAGTATAGACTACAAGGGGCTCTACGAGCAGTACTTC.

Comments on this clone: The germline gene is not matched at one end of the junction; a read error may be the cause. The rearrangement links TRBV4-2 to TRBJ2-5; D might be TRBD2 (7 bases). The CDR3 consists of 15 residues. The germline gives CDR1 LGHNA, CDR2 YNFKEQ. The CDR3 DNA sequence: TGTGCCAGCAGACAAGGGGGGGGGCCCCAAGAGACCCAGTACTTC. Translating gives CASRQGGGPQETQYF.

The chain couples TRBV7-9 to TRBJ1-5, with 8 bases fitting TRBD1. Unmatched junction bases numbered 16, after V lost 5 bases and J lost 1 base. This CDR3 spans 19 amino acids. Germline lookup yields CDR1 SEHNR and CDR2 FQNEAQ (reference sequence). The CDR3 nucleotides are TGTGCCAGCAGCGCAGCTAGCGGGACAGGTTCGAGGAGCAATCAGCCCCAGCATTTT. It is translated as CASSAASGTGSRSNQPQHF.

This clone was seen just once. The chain combines TRBV2 with TRBJ2-1; the D is unclear. The CDR3 loop spans 11 amino acids. Trimming left V 3 bases short and J 10 bases short, with 7 bases between. The germline V gene encodes CDR1 SNHLY and CDR2 FYNNEI. CDR3 sequence (DNA): TGTGCCAGCAGTGATCGCTACGAGCAGTTCTTC. Translated: CASSDRYEQFF.

This clone was observed once. V gene TRBV6-1 combines with J gene TRBJ1-1, with D perhaps TRBD1 (5 bases). Per germline, CDR1 MNHNS and CDR2 SASEGT. The V end was cut by 4 bases, the J end by 4 bases, with 7 bases between. The CDR3 is 12 residues long. This CDR3 is CASSVRATEAFF. The CDR3 nucleotides read TGTGCCAGCAGTGTCAGGGCCACTGAAGCTTTCTTT.

The chain uses TRBV30 and TRBJ2-3; D gene uncertain. The ends were cut back, 8 bases at V and 4 bases at J, with 10 bases in the middle. The CDR3 length is 11 residues. The germline V gene encodes CDR1 GTSNPN and CDR2 SVGIG (reference sequence). CDR3 DNA: TGTGCCGTCAGAATTCCAGATACGCAGTATTTT. Encoded protein: CAVRIPDTQYF.

V is TRBV12-2 and J is TRBJ1-2; TRBD1 reflects the table's D call only, with no check against the DNA. TRBV12-2 is a pseudogene. The length of the CDR3 is 14 residues. CDR3 nucleotides: TGTGCAAGTCGCCCCCCCGGGGACAGAGGTGGCTACACCTTC. Its translation: CASRPPGDRGGYTF.

V usage is TRBV9 and J usage is TRBJ2-2, with D unclear. From germline, CDR1 is SGDLS and CDR2 YYNGEE. The CDR3 extends over 14 amino acids. V was clipped by 3 bases and J by 2 bases, with 8 bases between them. For the CDR3, the DNA is TGTGCCAGCAGCGCACTGTTAAACACCGGGGAGCTGTTTTTT. Its protein product is CASSALLNTGELFF.

J is TRBJ2-2 and V is TRBV5-1; D is possibly TRBD1 (5 bases). Germline V gives CDR1 SGHRS, CDR2 YFSETQ. CDR3 length: 14 residues. V was shortened by 0 bases and J by 4 bases, with 7 bases between the two germline ends. The CDR3 region is CASSLGRVTGELFF. CDR3 nucleotide sequence: TGCGCCAGCAGCTTGGGCAGGGTCACCGGGGAGCTGTTTTTT. The entire variable domain, with the rest obtained from reference TRBV5-1 and TRBJ2-2, is as follows: KAGVTQTPRYLIKTRGQQVTLSCSPISGHRSVSWYQQTPGQGLQFLFEYFSETQRNKGNFPGRFSGRQFSNSRSEMNVSTLELGDSALYLCASSLGRVTGELFFGEGSRLTVL.

In its sample, this clone was seen once. This chain connects TRBV4-1 to TRBJ2-7, with 7 positions matching TRBD1. V trimming: 0 bases; J trimming: 3 bases; junction bases outside the gene matches: 5. Looked up from germline, CDR1 is MGHRA and CDR2 is YSYEKL. CDR3 length: 15 residues. CDR3 loop: CASSQEQGQYYEQYF. As DNA, the CDR3 is TGCGCCAGCAGCCAAGAGCAGGGACAGTACTACGAGCAGTACTTC.

The rearrangement joins TRBV19 to TRBJ2-7; 8 nucleotides line up with TRBD1. Per germline, CDR1 LNHDA and CDR2 SQIVND (reference sequence). V was pared by 3 bases and J by 3 bases, with 10 bases of the junction left unmatched. The CDR3 contains 16 residues. The CDR3 nucleotides read TGTGCCAGTAGTATTAGGGTTTCGACAGGGGACTACGAGCAGTACTTC. Encoded protein: CASSIRVSTGDYEQYF.

The V gene is TRBV7-9, the J gene TRBJ2-5; 10 bases agree with TRBD2. Germline V gene data show CDR1 as SEHNR and CDR2 as FQNEAQ (reference sequence). Trimming removed 5 bases from V and 2 bases from J; junction bases left unmatched: 5. The CDR3 spans 15 residues. Here the CDR3 DNA reads TGTGCCAGCAGCCTACTAGCGGGGACTCAAGAGACCCAGTACTTC. Its protein is CASSLLAGTQETQYF.

The rearrangement links TRBV25-1 to TRBJ1-3; D possibly corresponds to TRBD1 (6 bases). V lost 4 bases and J 0 bases, leaving 10 bases between the germline ends. The CDR3 covers 15 residues. Per germline, CDR1 MGHDK and CDR2 SYGVNS. The CDR3 DNA reads TGTGCCAGCAGTGTCGACAGGAGCTCTGGAAACACCATATATTTT. Its translation is CASSVDRSSGNTIYF. The variable domain in full, completed from reference TRBV25-1 and TRBJ1-3, reads EADIYQTPRYLVIGTGKKITLECSQTMGHDKMYWYQQDPGMELHLIHYSYGVNSTEKGDLSSESTVSRIRTEHFPLTLESARPSHTSQYLCASSVDRSSGNTIYFGEGSWLTVV.

This clone was detected a few times. The gene calls are TRBV19 and TRBJ2-2, with 7 positions matching TRBD1. The CDR3 spans 17 residues. V lost 5 bases to trimming and J lost 1 base; unmatched junction nucleotides: 10. Germline CDR1 LNHDA, CDR2 SQIVND (reference sequence). The CDR3 reads CASSPSNRGRNTGELFF. In nucleotides, the CDR3 is TGTGCCAGTAGTCCCTCAAACAGGGGCCGGAACACCGGGGAGCTGTTTTTT.

This clone came up a few times. This chain links TRBV7-6 with TRBJ2-7, with TRBD1 as a possible D gene (6 bases). Trimming shortened V by 1 base and J by 0 bases, and 10 bases separated the two germline ends. Germline-derived CDR1 and CDR2 are SGHVS and FNYEAQ. This CDR3 is built from 15 residues. The CDR3 DNA is TGTGCCAGCAGCTTAGTAGAGGGGGTCTCCTACGAGCAGTACTTC. Amino acids: CASSLVEGVSYEQYF.

The chain is built from TRBV10-2 and TRBJ2-5; 8 bases line up with TRBD1. This CDR3 has 14 residues. V shed 3 bases and J 5 bases; nucleotides not matched to a gene: 5. Per the germline V gene, CDR1 is WSHSY and CDR2 is SAAADI. The CDR3 sequence is CASSDRRGHETQYF. The CDR3 nucleotides are TGCGCCAGCAGTGACCGCAGGGGGCATGAGACCCAGTACTTC.